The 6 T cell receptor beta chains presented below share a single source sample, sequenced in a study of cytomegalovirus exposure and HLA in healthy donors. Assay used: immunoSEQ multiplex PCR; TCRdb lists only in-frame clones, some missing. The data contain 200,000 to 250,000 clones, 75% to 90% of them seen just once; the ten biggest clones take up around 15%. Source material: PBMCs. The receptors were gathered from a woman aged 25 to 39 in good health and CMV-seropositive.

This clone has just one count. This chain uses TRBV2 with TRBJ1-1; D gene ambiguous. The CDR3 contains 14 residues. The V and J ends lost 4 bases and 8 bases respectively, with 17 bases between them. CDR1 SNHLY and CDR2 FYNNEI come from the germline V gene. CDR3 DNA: TGTGCCAGCAGTGCGGAATTAGGAGGCACCGAAGCTTTCTTT. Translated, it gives CASSAELGGTEAFF.

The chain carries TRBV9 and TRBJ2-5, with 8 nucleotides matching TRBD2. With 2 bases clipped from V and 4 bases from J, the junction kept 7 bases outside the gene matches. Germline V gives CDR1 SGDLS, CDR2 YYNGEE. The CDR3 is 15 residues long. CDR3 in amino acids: CASSVISGMGETQYF. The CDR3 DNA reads TGTGCCAGCAGCGTTATTAGCGGGATGGGAGAGACCCAGTACTTC.

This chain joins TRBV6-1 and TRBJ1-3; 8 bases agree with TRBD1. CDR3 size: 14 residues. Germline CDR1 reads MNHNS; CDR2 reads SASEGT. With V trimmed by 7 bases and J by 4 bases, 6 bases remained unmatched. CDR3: CASKRQGIGNTIYF. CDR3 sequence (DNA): TGTGCCAGCAAAAGACAGGGGATAGGAAACACCATATATTTT.

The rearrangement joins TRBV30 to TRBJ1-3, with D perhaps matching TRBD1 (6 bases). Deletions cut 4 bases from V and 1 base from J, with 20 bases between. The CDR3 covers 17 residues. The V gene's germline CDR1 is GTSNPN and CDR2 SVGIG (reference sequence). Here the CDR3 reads CAWNPGGQGASGNTIYF. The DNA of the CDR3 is TGTGCCTGGAACCCGGGGGGCCAAGGGGCGTCTGGAAACACCATATATTTT.

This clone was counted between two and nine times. The CDR3 is CASMGPPKGDNYGYTF. CDR3 DNA sequence: TGCGCCAGCATGGGCCCTCCCAAGGGGGATAACTATGGCTACACCTTC. V gene TRBV5-1 combines with J gene TRBJ1-2; D possibly corresponds to TRBD1 (6 bases). Germline CDR1 SGHRS, CDR2 YFSETQ. The V and J ends lost 6 bases and 1 base respectively, with 19 bases between them. The CDR3 loop spans 16 amino acids.

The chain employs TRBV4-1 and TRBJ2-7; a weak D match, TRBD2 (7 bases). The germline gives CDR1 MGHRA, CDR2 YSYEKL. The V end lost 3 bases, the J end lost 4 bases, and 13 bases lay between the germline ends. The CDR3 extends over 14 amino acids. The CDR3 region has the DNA TGCGCCAGCAGCCATGGGGGCGGGAGTTACGAGCAGTACTTC. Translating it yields CASSHGGGSYEQYF.